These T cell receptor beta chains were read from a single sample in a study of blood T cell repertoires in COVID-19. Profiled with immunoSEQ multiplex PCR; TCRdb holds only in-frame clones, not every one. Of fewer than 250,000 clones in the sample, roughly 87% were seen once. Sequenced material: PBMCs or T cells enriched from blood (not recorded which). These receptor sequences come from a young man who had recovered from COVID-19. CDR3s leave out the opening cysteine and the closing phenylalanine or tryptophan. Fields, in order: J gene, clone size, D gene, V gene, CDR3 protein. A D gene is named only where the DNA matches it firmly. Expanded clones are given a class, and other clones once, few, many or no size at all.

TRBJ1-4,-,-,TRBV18,ASSPRQAFNEKLF
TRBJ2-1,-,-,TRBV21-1,ASSKVNYWWNEQF
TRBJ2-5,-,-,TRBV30,AWSRISGQETQY
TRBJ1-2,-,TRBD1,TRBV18,ASSLKQPDRGNGYT
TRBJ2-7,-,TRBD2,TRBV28,ATYGGTSYEQY
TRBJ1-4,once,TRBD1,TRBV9,ASSVASGQGREKLF
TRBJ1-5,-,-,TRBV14,ASSLGEQPQH
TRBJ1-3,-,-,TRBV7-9,ASSFGTSGNTIY
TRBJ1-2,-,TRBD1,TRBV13,ASSAGQGVWGYT
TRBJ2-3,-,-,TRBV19,ASSISGRTSTDTQY
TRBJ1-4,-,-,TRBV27,ASSLSGQISFLPNEKLF
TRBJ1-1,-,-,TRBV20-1,SVPARTEAF
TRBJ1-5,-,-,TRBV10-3,AISELQHNQPQH
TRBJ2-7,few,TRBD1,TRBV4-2,ASSPGTGSISEQY
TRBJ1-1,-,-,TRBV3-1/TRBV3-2,ASSQGGTEAF
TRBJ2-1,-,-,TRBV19,ASSIGLALLAVSYNEQF
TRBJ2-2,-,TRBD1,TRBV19,ASRTGAVGELF
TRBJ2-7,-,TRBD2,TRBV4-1,ASSQDPRTSGIYEQY